A single sample is the source of the 17 T cell receptor beta chains below, sequenced in a study of CXCR3-negative and CXCR3-positive naive CD8 T cells. Carrying UMI labels, the TRB cDNA libraries were prepared through 5' RACE. TCRdb re-called the 5' RACE reads; every CDR3 protein appears as one record, without DNA. The table lists over 100,000 distinct CDR3 sequences, with about 0.44% in the top ten. Sample: naive CXCR3- CD8+ T cells from blood. Subset of the sample: CD45RO-CCR7+CD27+CD95- naive CD8+ T cells lacking CXCR3 (TNR3-). These receptors were taken from a human donor in good health. Some clones in this sample may be carry-over from other donors' samples.

This chain's CDR3 is CATSDSPSGRAWVMDEQFF. V and J are TRBV24-1 and TRBJ2-1; TCRdb reports TRBD2, a call that lacks DNA to check it against. Germline V gene lookup returns CDR1 KGHDR and CDR2 SFDVKD. The CDR3 contains 19 residues.

The chain carries TRBV29-1 and TRBJ2-1; TCRdb's D call, TRBD2, is unchecked because there is no DNA. The CDR3 totals 18 residues. The germline V gene encodes CDR1 SQVTM and CDR2 ANQGSEA. The CDR3 spells CSVAGTSGIAPRYNEQFF.

The chain joins TRBV30 to TRBJ2-7; TCRdb returns TRBD2, unconfirmable since there is no DNA. Germline CDR1 reads GTSNPN; CDR2 reads SVGIG (reference sequence). This CDR3 region has 14 residues. The CDR3 protein is CAWSVLSGPYEQYF.

V usage is TRBV3-1 and J usage is TRBJ2-1; TCRdb lists TRBD1, though no DNA is available to test this call. The CDR3 is 16 amino acids. Germline values: CDR1 LGHDT, CDR2 YNNKEL (reference sequence). The CDR3 reads CASSGTGGSSYNEQFF.

This chain joins TRBV15 and TRBJ2-3; TCRdb lists TRBD1, though no DNA is available to test this call. The length of the CDR3 is 15 residues. Germline V gene data show CDR1 as LNHNV and CDR2 as YYDKDF (reference sequence). This CDR3 reads CATAARRDLGDTQYF.

The chain couples TRBV7-6 to TRBJ1-5; the D call from TCRdb, TRBD1, cannot be confirmed without DNA. The germline gives CDR1 SGHVS, CDR2 FNYEAQ. The CDR3 loop spans 15 amino acids. Here the CDR3 reads CASSPRTGSNQPQHF.

This chain uses TRBV24-1 with TRBJ2-2; TCRdb's D call of TRBD2 is untestable without DNA. CDR1 is KGHDR and CDR2 is SFDVKD in the germline V gene. This CDR3 spans 17 amino acids. CDR3 in amino acids: CATSDFGLAGNTGELFF.

V is TRBV27 and J is TRBJ2-1; lacking DNA, the TRBD2 call made by TCRdb goes unchecked. Germline loops: CDR1 MNHEY, CDR2 SMNVEV (reference sequence). This CDR3 has 15 residues. The CDR3 here is CASRGSSLANNEQFF.

This chain uses TRBV4-3 with TRBJ2-3. The length of the CDR3 is 12 residues. Germline V gene lookup returns CDR1 LGHNA and CDR2 YSLEER. CDR3 in amino acids: CASSQDPSTQYF.

The V gene is TRBV3-1, the J gene TRBJ1-3; TCRdb's D gene call, TRBD1, goes unchecked for lack of DNA. The CDR3 is made up of 17 amino acids. Per the germline V gene, CDR1 is LGHDT and CDR2 is YNNKEL (reference sequence). The CDR3 spells CASSPRRGRGPGNTIYF.

The chain recombines TRBV7-9 with TRBJ2-7; the TCRdb D gene call, TRBD2, has no DNA to confirm it. CDR1 is SEHNR, CDR2 FQNEAQ, per germline (reference sequence). This CDR3 spans 15 amino acids. The CDR3 loop reads CASSFEDPRAYEQYF. Supplemented by reference TRBV7-9 and TRBJ2-7, the full variable domain reads DTGVSQNPRHKITKRGQNVTFRCDPISEHNRLYWYRQTLGQGPEFLTYFQNEAQLEKSRLLSDRFSAERPKGSFSTLEIQRTEQGDSAMYLCASSFEDPRAYEQYFGPGTRLTVT.

This chain joins TRBV20-1 and TRBJ1-1; TCRdb indicates TRBD1, and absent DNA this call remains unverified. The CDR3 extends over 14 amino acids. Per the germline V gene, CDR1 is DFQATT and CDR2 is SNEGSKA (reference sequence). CDR3 sequence: CSARKQGFRTEAFF.

The chain carries TRBV15 and TRBJ2-1. The CDR3 runs 12 residues. Germline values: CDR1 LNHNV, CDR2 YYDKDF (reference sequence). CDR3 protein: CATSRDQREQFF.

The rearrangement links TRBV5-6 to TRBJ2-2; as DNA is missing, the TRBD2 call by TCRdb cannot be tested. Per germline, CDR1 SGHDT and CDR2 YYEEEE. CDR3 length equals 17 residues. CDR3 sequence reads: CASSQVTEGGRTGELFF.

The rearrangement links TRBV7-9 to TRBJ2-1; lacking DNA, the TRBD2 call made by TCRdb goes unchecked. This CDR3 has 14 amino acids. The germline V gene encodes CDR1 SEHNR and CDR2 FQNEAQ (reference sequence). CDR3 sequence reads: CASSSRERHNEQFF.

This chain uses TRBV4-1 with TRBJ2-1; there is no DNA to check the TCRdb D call of TRBD2. This CDR3 region has 14 residues. CDR1 MGHRA and CDR2 YSYEKL come from the germline V gene. The CDR3 spells CASSQQGLGSEQFF.

The rearrangement joins TRBV10-1 to TRBJ1-1. The CDR3 contains 12 residues. Germline values: CDR1 WNHNN, CDR2 SYGVQD (reference sequence). Here the CDR3 reads CASQVLNTEAFF.